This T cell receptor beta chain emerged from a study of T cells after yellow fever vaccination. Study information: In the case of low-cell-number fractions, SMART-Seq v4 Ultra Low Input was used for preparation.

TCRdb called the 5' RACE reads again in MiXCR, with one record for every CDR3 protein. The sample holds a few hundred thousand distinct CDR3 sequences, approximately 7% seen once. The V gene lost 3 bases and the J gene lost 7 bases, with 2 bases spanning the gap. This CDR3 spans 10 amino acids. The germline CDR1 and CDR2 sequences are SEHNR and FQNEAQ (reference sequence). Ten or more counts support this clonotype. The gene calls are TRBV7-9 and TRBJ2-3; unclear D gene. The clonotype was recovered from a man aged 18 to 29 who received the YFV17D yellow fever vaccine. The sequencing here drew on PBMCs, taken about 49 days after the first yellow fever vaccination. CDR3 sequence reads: CASSFNTQYF. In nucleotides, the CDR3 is TGTGCCAGCAGCTTTAATACGCAGTATTTT.